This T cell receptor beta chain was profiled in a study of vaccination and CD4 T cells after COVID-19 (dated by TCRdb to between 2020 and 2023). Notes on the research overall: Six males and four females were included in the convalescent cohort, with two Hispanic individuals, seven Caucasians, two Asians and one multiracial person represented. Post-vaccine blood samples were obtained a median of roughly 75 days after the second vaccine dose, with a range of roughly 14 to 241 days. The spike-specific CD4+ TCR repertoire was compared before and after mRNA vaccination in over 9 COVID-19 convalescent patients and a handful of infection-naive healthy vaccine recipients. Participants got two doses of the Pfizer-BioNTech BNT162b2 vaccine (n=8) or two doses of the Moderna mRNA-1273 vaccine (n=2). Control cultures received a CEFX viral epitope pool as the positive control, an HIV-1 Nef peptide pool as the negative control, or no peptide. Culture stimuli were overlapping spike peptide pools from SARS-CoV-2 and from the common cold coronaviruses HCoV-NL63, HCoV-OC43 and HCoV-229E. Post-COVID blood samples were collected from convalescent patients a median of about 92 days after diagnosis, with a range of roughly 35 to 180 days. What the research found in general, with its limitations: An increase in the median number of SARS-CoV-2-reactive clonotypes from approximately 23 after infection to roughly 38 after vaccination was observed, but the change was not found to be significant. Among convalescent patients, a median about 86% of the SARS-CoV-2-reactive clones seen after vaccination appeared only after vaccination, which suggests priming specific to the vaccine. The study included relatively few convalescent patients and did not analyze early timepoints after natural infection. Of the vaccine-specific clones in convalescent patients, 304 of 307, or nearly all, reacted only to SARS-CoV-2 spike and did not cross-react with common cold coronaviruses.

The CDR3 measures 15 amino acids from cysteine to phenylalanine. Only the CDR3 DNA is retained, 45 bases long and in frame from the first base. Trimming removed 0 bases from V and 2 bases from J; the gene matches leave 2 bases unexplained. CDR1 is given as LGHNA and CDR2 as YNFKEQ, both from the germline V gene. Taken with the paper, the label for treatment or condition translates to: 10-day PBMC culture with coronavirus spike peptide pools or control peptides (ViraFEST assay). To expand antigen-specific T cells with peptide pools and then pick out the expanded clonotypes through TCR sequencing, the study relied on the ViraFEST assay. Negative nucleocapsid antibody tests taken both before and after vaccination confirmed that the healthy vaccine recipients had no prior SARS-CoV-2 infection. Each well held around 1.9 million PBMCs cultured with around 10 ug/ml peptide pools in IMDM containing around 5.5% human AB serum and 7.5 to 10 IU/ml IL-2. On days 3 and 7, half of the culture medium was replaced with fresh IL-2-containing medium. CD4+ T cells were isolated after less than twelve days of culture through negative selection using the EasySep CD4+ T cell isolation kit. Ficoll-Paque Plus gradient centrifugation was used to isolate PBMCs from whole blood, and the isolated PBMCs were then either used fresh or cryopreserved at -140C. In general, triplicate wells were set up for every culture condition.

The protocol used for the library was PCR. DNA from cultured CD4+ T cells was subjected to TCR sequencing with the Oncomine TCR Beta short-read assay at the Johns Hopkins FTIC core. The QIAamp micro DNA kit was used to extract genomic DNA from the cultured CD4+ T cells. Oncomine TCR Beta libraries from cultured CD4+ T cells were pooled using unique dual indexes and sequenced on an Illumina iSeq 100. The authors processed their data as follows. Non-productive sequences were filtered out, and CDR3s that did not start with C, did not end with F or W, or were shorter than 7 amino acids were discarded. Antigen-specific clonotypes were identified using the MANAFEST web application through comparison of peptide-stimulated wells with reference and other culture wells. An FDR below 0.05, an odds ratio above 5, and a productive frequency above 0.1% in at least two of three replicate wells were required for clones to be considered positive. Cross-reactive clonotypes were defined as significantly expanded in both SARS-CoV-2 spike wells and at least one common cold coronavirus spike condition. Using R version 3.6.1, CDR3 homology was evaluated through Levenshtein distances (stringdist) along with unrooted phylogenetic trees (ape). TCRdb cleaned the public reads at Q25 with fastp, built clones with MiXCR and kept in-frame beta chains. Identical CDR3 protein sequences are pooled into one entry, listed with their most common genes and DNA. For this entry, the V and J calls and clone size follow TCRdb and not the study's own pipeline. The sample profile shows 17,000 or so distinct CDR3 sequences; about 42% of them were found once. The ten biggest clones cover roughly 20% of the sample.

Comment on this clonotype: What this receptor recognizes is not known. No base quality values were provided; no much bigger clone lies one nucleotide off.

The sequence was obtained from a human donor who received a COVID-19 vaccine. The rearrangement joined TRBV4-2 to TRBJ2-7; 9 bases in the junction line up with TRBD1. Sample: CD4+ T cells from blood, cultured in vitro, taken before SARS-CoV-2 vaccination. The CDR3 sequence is CASSQEGQGTYEQYF. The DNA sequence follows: TGTGCCAGCAGCCAAGAGGGACAGGGTACCTACGAGCAGTACTTC.